The 30 T cell receptor beta chains below all came from one sample that was sequenced in a study of blood T cell repertoires in COVID-19. Produced via immunoSEQ multiplex PCR; TCRdb's table is partial and in-frame only. The table shows approximately 120,000 clones, with about four fifths occurring only once. The source material was PBMCs or T cells enriched from blood (not recorded which). These receptors were taken from a man aged 25-45 years who had recovered from COVID-19.

The CDR3 sequence: CASSIKGLGVDEQYV. The CDR3 bases are TGTGCCAGCAGCATTAAGGGACTAGGTGTCGACGAGCAGTACGTC. The chain employs TRBV5-4 and TRBJ2-7; 8 bases agree with TRBD2. The J segment lost 5 bases and the V segment lost 4 bases, leaving 11 bases of the junction unmatched. The CDR3 extends over 15 amino acids. Germline V gives CDR1 SGHNT, CDR2 YYREEE (reference sequence).

The chain recombines TRBV25-1 with TRBJ2-1; 10 nucleotides agree with TRBD2. Germline CDR1 reads MGHDK; CDR2 reads SYGVNS. The CDR3 spans 16 residues. With 4 bases clipped from V and 6 bases from J, the junction kept 9 bases outside the gene matches. Written as DNA, the CDR3 is TGTGCCAGCAGTGGCGGAACTAGCGGGATTGGCAATGAGCAGTTCTTC. Translated: CASSGGTSGIGNEQFF.

The chain uses TRBV6-5 and TRBJ2-5; D remains ambiguous. CDR1 is MNHEY, CDR2 SVGAGI, per germline. Trimming removed 7 bases from V and 1 base from J, with 13 bases in between. The CDR3 totals 14 residues. The CDR3 DNA follows: TGTGCCAGCACCTTCCTCAGAATCCAAGAGACCCAGTACTTC. Translated: CASTFLRIQETQYF.

This chain links TRBV2 with TRBJ2-1, with D maybe TRBD2 (5 bases). The V end lost 7 bases, the J end lost 0 bases, and 10 bases lay between the germline ends. CDR1 is SNHLY and CDR2 is FYNNEI in the germline V gene. The CDR3 has 14 residues. CDR3 protein: CASTIANSYNEQFF. DNA of the CDR3: TGTGCCAGCACAATAGCGAACTCCTACAATGAGCAGTTCTTC. The entire variable domain, with the rest obtained from reference TRBV2 and TRBJ2-1, is as follows: EPEVTQTPSHQVTQMGQEVILRCVPISNHLYFYWYRQILGQKVEFLVSFYNNEISEKSEIFDDQFSVERPDGSNFTLKIRSTKLEDSAMYFCASTIANSYNEQFFGPGTRLTVL.

The chain uses TRBV12-5 and TRBJ2-3; 11 nucleotides line up with TRBD2. CDR1 is LGHNT, CDR2 FRNRAP, per germline. The CDR3 consists of 15 residues. V lost 6 bases, J lost 1 base, and 3 bases stayed unmatched. Here the CDR3 DNA reads TGTGCTAGTGGACTAGCGGGAGTCGGCACAGATACGCAGTATTTT. Encoded protein: CASGLAGVGTDTQYF. Based on the CDR3 plus reference TRBV12-5 and TRBJ2-3, the full variable domain is DARVTQTPRHKVTEMGQEVTMRCQPILGHNTVFWYRQTMMQGLELLAYFRNRAPLDDSGMPKDRFSAEMPDATLATLKIQPSEPRDSAVYFCASGLAGVGTDTQYFGPGTRLTVL.

The chain is built from TRBV6-5 and TRBJ1-1, with a weak D call TRBD1 (6 bases). The CDR3 extends over 15 amino acids. The germline gives CDR1 MNHEY, CDR2 SVGAGI. V was trimmed by 0 bases and J by 5 bases, leaving 13 bases between them. CDR3 bases: TGTGCCAGCAGTTACTCTGTAGGGGGTGAAACTGAAGCTTTCTTT. This codes for CASSYSVGGETEAFF.

The rearrangement links TRBV2 to TRBJ1-1; no clear D. CDR1 SNHLY and CDR2 FYNNEI come from the germline V gene. Trimming took 7 bases from V and 1 from J, leaving 10 bases between them. The CDR3 covers 13 residues. The CDR3 sequence is CASMPRKNTEAFF. The CDR3 nucleotides are TGTGCCAGCATGCCGCGCAAGAACACTGAAGCTTTCTTT. The whole variable domain, remainder taken from reference TRBV2 and TRBJ1-1, is EPEVTQTPSHQVTQMGQEVILRCVPISNHLYFYWYRQILGQKVEFLVSFYNNEISEKSEIFDDQFSVERPDGSNFTLKIRSTKLEDSAMYFCASMPRKNTEAFFGQGTRLTVV.

The rearrangement links TRBV9 to TRBJ2-5, with 7 bases aligning to TRBD2. Germline CDR1 is SGDLS and CDR2 is YYNGEE. The junction had 10 bases not matched to a gene; V was cut back by 0 bases and J by 5 bases. The CDR3 consists of 16 residues. The CDR3 region has the DNA TGTGCCAGCAGCGTAGTTGGCGGGGGAGGTGGGGAGACCCAGTACTTC. Encoded protein: CASSVVGGGGGETQYF.

The CDR3 DNA reads as TGTGCCAGCAGCTTAGATTTGCGGGAACCGAGCTATGGCTACACCTTC. As protein: CASSLDLREPSYGYTF. The chain links TRBV11-2 to TRBJ1-2; D is unresolved. CDR1 and CDR2 from the germline V gene are SGHAT and FQNNGV. The CDR3 extends over 16 amino acids. V shed 0 bases and J shed 4 bases, with 15 bases lying between them.

This chain joins TRBV12-3 or TRBV12-4 and TRBJ1-1, with unresolved D. Trimming removed 3 bases at V and 0 bases at J, with 5 bases between. The CDR3 contains 13 residues. As DNA, the CDR3 is TGTGCCAGCAGTTTGAGTTTGAACACTGAAGCTTTCTTT. Its protein product is CASSLSLNTEAFF.

The V call is TRBV4-1, the J call TRBJ2-5; possible D gene TRBD1, 6 bases. Trimming cost V 0 bases and J 9 bases, with 8 bases left between them. The CDR3 covers 12 residues. Germline V lookup: CDR1 MGHRA, CDR2 YSYEKL. Here the CDR3 DNA reads TGCGCCAGCAGCCAAGATCACAGGGCCCAGTACTTC. Protein product: CASSQDHRAQYF.

In the case of this clone: The limits of the CDR3 on the DNA are not certain, so only TCRdb's listed CDR3 is given. The rearrangement uses TRBV6-1 and TRBJ1-2; the table's D call TRBD1 went unverified against the DNA. The CDR3 sequence runs 14 residues, both termini included. Germline V CDR1 and CDR2: MNHNS, SASEGT. CDR3 in amino acids: CASSEAVGQGAQTF.

The chain carries TRBV7-9 and TRBJ1-2, with TRBD1 identical over 10 bases. Per germline, CDR1 SEHNR and CDR2 FQNEAQ (reference sequence). The junction had 1 base not matched to a gene; V was cut back by 1 base and J by 5 bases. This CDR3 comprises 14 residues. Here the CDR3 reads CASSLGTGGYGYTF. CDR3 in DNA: TGTGCCAGCAGCTTAGGGACAGGGGGTTATGGCTACACCTTC.

The V and J genes are TRBV6-5 and TRBJ2-3, with TRBD2 matching over 14 bases. Germline lookup yields CDR1 MNHEY and CDR2 SVGAGI. V shed 6 bases, J shed 2 bases, and the junction held 1 base outside the gene matches. This CDR3 has 15 residues. CDR3 DNA sequence: TGTGCCAGCAGGGGACTAGCGGGGGACACAGATACGCAGTATTTT. This sequence encodes CASRGLAGDTDTQYF.

The chain combines TRBV4-1 with TRBJ2-1; 7 bases match TRBD1. The CDR3 is 13 residues long. The J segment lost 8 bases and the V segment lost 4 bases, leaving 5 bases of the junction unmatched. Germline loops: CDR1 MGHRA, CDR2 YSYEKL. Written as DNA, the CDR3 is TGCGCCAGCAGCCCAGGGGGACGCGATGAGCAGTTCTTC. Translated, it gives CASSPGGRDEQFF.

This chain uses TRBV12-3 or TRBV12-4 with TRBJ2-5; D ambiguous. V was pared by 3 bases and J by 2 bases, with 7 bases between. CDR3 length: 13 residues. The CDR3 DNA is TGTGCCAGCAGTTTCCAGGCGCAAGAGACCCAGTACTTC. It translates to CASSFQAQETQYF.

The rearrangement uses TRBV29-1 and TRBJ1-3, with D possibly TRBD1 on 5 matching bases. The germline gives CDR1 SQVTM, CDR2 ANQGSEA. V lost 4 bases, J lost 2 bases, and 12 bases lay in between. This CDR3 is built from 14 residues. The CDR3 loop is CSVVSTGAGNTIYF. For the CDR3, the DNA is TGCAGCGTTGTGTCTACGGGGGCTGGAAACACCATATATTTT.

The chain has TRBV2 and TRBJ1-1, with D perhaps matching TRBD1 (6 bases). The CDR3 spans 14 residues. V lost 3 bases to trimming and J lost 0 bases, with 8 bases between them. CDR1 SNHLY and CDR2 FYNNEI come from the germline V gene. The CDR3 sequence is CASSDRTVNTEAFF. Written as DNA, the CDR3 is TGTGCCAGCAGTGATAGGACAGTGAACACTGAAGCTTTCTTT.

The chain joins TRBV7-9 to TRBJ2-3; 11 nucleotides agree with TRBD1. The trim removed 5 bases at V and 7 bases at J, leaving 11 bases unmatched. This CDR3 region has 16 residues. The germline V gene has CDR1 SEHNR and CDR2 FQNEAQ (reference sequence). CDR3 residues: CASSPDGQGATHTQYF. The CDR3 region has the DNA TGTGCCAGCAGCCCCGACGGACAGGGGGCTACCCATACGCAGTATTTT.

The rearrangement uses TRBV30 and TRBJ1-2; D not certain. V was cut by 0 bases and J by 7 bases, with 15 bases left in between. CDR3 length: 14 residues. Germline assignment: CDR1 GTSNPN and CDR2 SVGIG (reference sequence). The CDR3 loop is CAWSVSLPGSGYTF. CDR3 DNA: TGTGCCTGGAGTGTATCCTTACCGGGGTCTGGCTACACCTTC. Combining the CDR3 with reference TRBV30 and TRBJ1-2 gives the whole variable domain SQTIHQWPATLVQPVGSPLSLECTVEGTSNPNLYWYRQAAGRGLQLLFYSVGIGQISSEVPQNLSASRPQDRQFILSSKKLLLSDSGFYLCAWSVSLPGSGYTFGSGTRLTVV.

The V gene is TRBV7-9, the J gene TRBJ2-5; tentative D call: TRBD2 (6 bases). Germline CDR1 reads SEHNR; CDR2 reads FQNEAQ (reference sequence). The V and J ends lost 1 base and 5 bases respectively, with 14 bases between them. The CDR3 runs to 15 residues. CDR3 DNA: TGTGCCAGCAGCTTAGACTGGGACTGGGGTGAGACCCAGTACTTC. Its protein product is CASSLDWDWGETQYF.

The V and J genes are TRBV10-3 and TRBJ1-2; D is undetermined. CDR3 length: 16 residues. The germline V and J ends were trimmed by 3 bases and 6 bases, with 20 bases remaining between them. CDR1 is ENHRY and CDR2 is SYGVKD in the germline V gene. This CDR3 reads CAISDPLEGSGNGYTF. CDR3 coding DNA: TGTGCCATCAGTGACCCCTTGGAGGGCTCAGGAAATGGCTACACCTTC.

The chain couples TRBV27 to TRBJ1-4; D may be TRBD1 (5 bases). V was trimmed by 3 bases and J by 8 bases, leaving 13 bases between them. This CDR3 region has 14 residues. Germline V gene sequence: CDR1 MNHEY, CDR2 SMNVEV (reference sequence). CDR3 bases: TGTGCCAGCAGTTTGACAGATATGGGGGAAAAACTGTTTTTT. The encoded protein is CASSLTDMGEKLFF. Variable domain in full (rest from reference TRBV27 and TRBJ1-4): EAQVTQNPRYLITVTGKKLTVTCSQNMNHEYMSWYRQDPGLGLRQIYYSMNVEVTDKGDVPEGYKVSRKEKRNFPLILESPSPNQTSLYFCASSLTDMGEKLFFGSGTQLSVL.

This sequence joins TRBV5-5 and TRBJ2-6; TRBD1 aligns across 11 bases. Germline V gene lookup returns CDR1 SGHKS and CDR2 YYEKEE (reference sequence). V lost 2 bases, J lost 4 bases, and 8 bases stayed unmatched. The CDR3 runs to 18 residues. The CDR3 nucleotides are TGTGCCAGCAGCTTAAAGGGGACAGGGGGAACGGGGGCCAACGTCCTGACTTTC. Protein: CASSLKGTGGTGANVLTF.

This chain joins TRBV5-1 and TRBJ1-2; perhaps TRBD1 as D (6 bases). Germline V gene data show CDR1 as SGHRS and CDR2 as YFSETQ. V was trimmed by 2 bases and J by 7 bases, leaving 12 bases between them. The CDR3 runs to 13 residues. Here the CDR3 reads CASSFWGPIGYTF. As DNA, the CDR3 is TGCGCCAGCAGCTTCTGGGGGCCCATTGGCTACACCTTC. Full variable domain (missing parts from reference TRBV5-1 and TRBJ1-2): KAGVTQTPRYLIKTRGQQVTLSCSPISGHRSVSWYQQTPGQGLQFLFEYFSETQRNKGNFPGRFSGRQFSNSRSEMNVSTLELGDSALYLCASSFWGPIGYTFGSGTRLTVV.

The rearrangement joins TRBV20-1 to TRBJ2-2; a weak D match, TRBD2 (5 bases). V lost 3 bases and J lost 3, with 11 bases in between. Germline V gives CDR1 DFQATT, CDR2 SNEGSKA (reference sequence). This CDR3 has 14 amino acids. CDR3 sequence: CSASRRRDTGELFF. The CDR3 DNA reads TGCAGTGCTAGTCGGAGGCGAGACACCGGGGAGCTGTTTTTT.

The genes are TRBV11-2 and TRBJ1-6, with no clear D. Germline-derived CDR1 and CDR2 are SGHAT and FQNNGV. Trimming took 2 bases from V and 3 from J, leaving 8 bases between them. CDR3 length: 15 residues. The CDR3: CASSLSADYNSPLHF. The CDR3 nucleotides are TGTGCCAGCAGCTTAAGCGCAGACTATAATTCACCCCTCCACTTT.

This CDR3 reads CASGLGGLASTDTQYF. The DNA of the CDR3 is TGTGCTAGTGGTTTGGGAGGGCTGGCCAGCACAGATACGCAGTATTTT. The V gene is TRBV12-5, the J gene TRBJ2-3; a possible D gene is TRBD2 (5 bases). Germline V CDR1 and CDR2: LGHNT, FRNRAP. V was cut by 1 base and J by 0 bases, with 11 bases left in between. The CDR3 loop spans 16 amino acids.

The genes are TRBV5-4 and TRBJ1-4, with TRBD1 identical over 12 bases. The CDR3 sequence is 16 residues long. J gave up 3 bases and V 3 bases, and 3 bases lay outside the gene matches. CDR1 and CDR2 (germline): SGHNT, YYREEE (reference sequence). The CDR3 DNA reads as TGTGCCAGCAGCTCGGGACAGGGGGCGGCTAATGAAAAACTGTTTTTT. Its translation is CASSSGQGAANEKLFF.

This chain connects TRBV30 to TRBJ2-7, with 8 bases lining up with TRBD2. There are 14 residues in the CDR3. In germline, CDR1 is GTSNPN, CDR2 SVGIG (reference sequence). V shed 3 bases and J 0 bases; nucleotides not matched to a gene: 4. DNA for the CDR3: TGTGCCTGGAGGGTAGCGGGAAACTCCTACGAGCAGTACTTC. It encodes CAWRVAGNSYEQYF. The full variable domain, in which reference TRBV30 and TRBJ2-7 provide the parts outside the CDR3, is SQTIHQWPATLVQPVGSPLSLECTVEGTSNPNLYWYRQAAGRGLQLLFYSVGIGQISSEVPQNLSASRPQDRQFILSSKKLLLSDSGFYLCAWRVAGNSYEQYFGPGTRLTVT.